The rows below give T cell receptor beta chains drawn from one sample of a study of T-cell memory formation after mild COVID-19. Each CDR3 protein gets one entry after TCRdb re-called the 5' RACE reads with MiXCR. The sample includes approximately 400,000 distinct CDR3 sequences, 24% of them seen just once. Material: PBMCs or a T cell subset sorted from them (not recorded which). The receptors here all came from an adult woman who had mild COVID-19 (a few samples of this study predate the infection). Cell type and time point are not known. Both conserved end residues are part of each CDR3.

V	J	CDR3
TRBV3-1	TRBJ2-2	CASSQEGQGNTGELFF
TRBV7-2	TRBJ2-7	CASSLATASYEQYF
TRBV25-1	TRBJ2-7	CASSSPGLAGSEQYF
TRBV24-1	TRBJ2-3	CATRSPDRDTQYF
TRBV4-1	TRBJ2-3	CASSQDVRDTQYF
TRBV20-1	TRBJ2-7	CSAREFAANYEQYF
TRBV6-2/TRBV6-3	TRBJ2-4	CASGTAGGINIQYF
TRBV15	TRBJ1-1	CATSRDRGNTEAFF
TRBV7-8	TRBJ2-2	CASSFVTGGTGELFF
TRBV28	TRBJ2-7	CAIMGQAYEQYF
TRBV7-2	TRBJ2-1	CASSFQWGSYNEQFF
TRBV18	TRBJ2-5	CASSPPASQETQYF
TRBV2	TRBJ2-1	CASMRAGGRNEQFF
TRBV7-9	TRBJ1-1	CASSLAPARDTEAFF
TRBV11-2	TRBJ1-1	CASRSGTGRPGVNTEAFF
TRBV7-9	TRBJ2-7	CASSLDRGVGALYEQYF
TRBV7-1	TRBJ2-2	CASSSLAGGHTGELFF
TRBV11-3	TRBJ2-7	CASSLRRSLLSSF
TRBV3-1	TRBJ1-2	CASSQGPRAGYTF
TRBV6-6	TRBJ1-1	CASSYTQGRLNTEAFF
TRBV6-5	TRBJ2-7	CASSYDRPPYEQYF
TRBV12-3/TRBV12-4	TRBJ1-2	CASSFRSVLSYYGYTF
TRBV7-6	TRBJ2-7	CASNTTLGQSKKEKYEQYF
TRBV9	TRBJ1-2	CASSAGQGAVALAYGYTF
TRBV7-2	TRBJ2-4	CASSLVGLGDIQYF
TRBV29-1	TRBJ2-1	CSVERDTYNEQFF
TRBV5-1	TRBJ2-1	CASSLTSGSSYNEQFF
TRBV10-3	TRBJ2-3	CDISEPGLLGQGTQYF
TRBV6-5	TRBJ2-7	CASSQYSGGSYEQYF
TRBV12-3/TRBV12-4	TRBJ1-3	CASRTDSRSGNTIYF
TRBV14	TRBJ2-3	CASSQNFARGADTQYF
TRBV7-9	TRBJ1-3	CASSSGRSGNTIYF
TRBV6-6	TRBJ1-5	CASSTFTGGQPQHF
TRBV7-2	TRBJ2-3	CASSKGLAIDTQYF
TRBV29-1	TRBJ1-1	CSVGAGTGMEAFF
TRBV5-6	TRBJ2-7	CASSRAGGTYEQYF
TRBV7-2	TRBJ1-4	CASSPNGLGEKLFF
TRBV9	TRBJ2-7	CASSEGYEQYF
TRBV27	TRBJ1-1	CASSSGVAEAFF
TRBV12-3/TRBV12-4	TRBJ1-2	CASSYYPGDNGYTF
TRBV6-5	TRBJ2-5	CASRGGRETQYF
TRBV9	TRBJ2-7	CASSVAGGPSYEQYF
TRBV20-1	TRBJ1-2	CSATGTGYGYTF
TRBV25-1	TRBJ2-7	CASSVGAGSYEQYF
TRBV7-9	TRBJ1-2	CASSPTSLHGLANYGYTF